Each of the 10 T cell receptor beta chains below was sequenced from the same sample in a study of PD-L1 blockade in urothelial cancer. Stated time point: peripheral blood 6 weeks after treatment start. Using immunoSEQ multiplex PCR, the repertoire was profiled, and TCRdb retains in-frame clones only, with some absent. This sample has tens of thousands of clones; about 85% occur once, and the top ten carry 1.9%. Sequenced material: PBMCs, taken around atezolizumab (anti-PD-L1) treatment. The receptors shown here come from a man aged 45-65 years with urothelial cancer.

CDR3 sequence: CASSVYGVTGELFF. Written as DNA, the CDR3 is TGTGCCAGCAGCGTATATGGAGTAACCGGGGAGCTGTTTTTT. V usage is TRBV9 and J usage is TRBJ2-2; D gene uncertain. Germline loops: CDR1 SGDLS, CDR2 YYNGEE. The V and J ends lost 1 base and 5 bases respectively, with 9 bases between them. The length of the CDR3 is 14 residues.

The gene calls are TRBV27 and TRBJ2-4, with TRBD2 matching 7 bases. Looked up from germline, CDR1 is MNHEY and CDR2 is SMNVEV (reference sequence). The CDR3 length is 13 residues. Trimming cost V 6 bases and J 11 bases; bases outside gene matches: 10. DNA of the CDR3: TGTGCCAGCAGCCCGGGGGGTGGTACGCTTCAGTACTTC. It codes for CASSPGGGTLQYF.

In its sample, this clone was seen once. This chain links TRBV27 with TRBJ2-1, with 12 bases identical to TRBD2. This CDR3 spans 16 amino acids. V gave up 2 bases and J gave up 9 bases; unmatched junction bases: 8. Germline loops: CDR1 MNHEY, CDR2 SMNVEV (reference sequence). The CDR3 reads CASSLTSSGRVPEQFF. In DNA form, the CDR3 reads TGTGCCAGCAGTTTAACGTCTAGCGGGAGGGTCCCTGAGCAGTTCTTC.

This clone was recorded once. The chain joins TRBV6-1 to TRBJ2-1, with 7 positions matching TRBD1. Trimming at V came to 2 bases and at J to 3 bases, leaving 7 bases not matched to a gene. Germline-derived CDR1 and CDR2 are MNHNS and SASEGT. The CDR3 spans 16 residues. CDR3 residues: CASSEIAAGGYNEQFF. As DNA, the CDR3 is TGTGCCAGCAGTGAAATTGCGGCAGGGGGCTACAATGAGCAGTTCTTC.

This clone was counted a few times. This chain links TRBV9 with TRBJ2-5; TRBD1 agrees at 7 bases. The V gene's germline CDR1 is SGDLS and CDR2 YYNGEE. The CDR3 consists of 17 residues. The J segment lost 3 bases and the V segment lost 0 bases, leaving 11 bases of the junction unmatched. In DNA form, the CDR3 reads TGTGCCAGCAGCGTAGATCCGATAGGGACAGAGAAAGAGACCCAGTACTTC. Encoded protein: CASSVDPIGTEKETQYF.

This sequence joins TRBV4-3 and TRBJ2-1; D not certain. Trimming stripped 1 base from V and 3 bases from J, with 4 bases between. This CDR3 spans 13 amino acids. Germline CDR1 LGHNA, CDR2 YSLEER. Here the CDR3 DNA reads TGCGCCAGCAGCCAAGCAGGCTACAATGAGCAGTTCTTC. This codes for CASSQAGYNEQFF.

V is TRBV28 and J is TRBJ2-5; 7 bases agree with TRBD1. Germline V gene data show CDR1 as MDHEN and CDR2 as SYDVKM. V gave up 4 bases and J gave up 5 bases; unmatched junction bases: 10. This CDR3 has 15 amino acids. The CDR3 loop reads CASSYLGTAVETQYF. The CDR3 nucleotides read TGTGCCAGCAGTTATCTAGGGACAGCGGTCGAGACCCAGTACTTC. The whole variable domain, filled in from reference TRBV28 and TRBJ2-5, reads DVKVTQSSRYLVKRTGEKVFLECVQDMDHENMFWYRQDPGLGLRLIYFSYDVKMKEKGDIPEGYSVSREKKERFSLILESASTNQTSMYLCASSYLGTAVETQYFGPGTRLLVL.

The V gene is TRBV5-6, the J gene TRBJ2-7; D is perhaps TRBD1 (5 bases). V was shortened by 0 bases and J by 2 bases, with 6 bases between the two germline ends. The CDR3 is made up of 13 amino acids. Germline assignment: CDR1 SGHDT and CDR2 YYEEEE. CDR3 residues: CASSLAGTYEQYF. The CDR3 region has the DNA TGTGCCAGCAGCTTGGCAGGGACCTACGAGCAGTACTTC. Drawing the rest from reference TRBV5-6 and TRBJ2-7, the complete variable domain is DAGVTQSPTHLIKTRGQQVTLRCSPKSGHDTVSWYQQALGQGPQFIFQYYEEEERQRGNFPDRFSGHQFPNYSSELNVNALLLGDSALYLCASSLAGTYEQYFGPGTRLTVT.

This chain links TRBV30 with TRBJ2-7; D unresolved. V shed 7 bases and J shed 0 bases, with 16 bases lying between them. The CDR3 totals 14 residues. The germline V gene has CDR1 GTSNPN and CDR2 SVGIG (reference sequence). In DNA form, the CDR3 reads TGTGCCTCCTACCCAATTGTGAACTCCTACGAGCAGTACTTC. As protein: CASYPIVNSYEQYF.

The V and J genes are TRBV4-3 and TRBJ1-1, with D tentatively TRBD1 (6 bases). The germline V and J ends were trimmed by 1 base and 1 base, with 22 bases remaining between them. CDR1 is LGHNA and CDR2 is YSLEER in the germline V gene. The CDR3 runs 19 residues. Here the CDR3 reads CASSQGISWRQDSNTEAFF. CDR3 bases: TGCGCCAGCAGCCAAGGAATCTCATGGAGACAGGATTCGAACACTGAAGCTTTCTTT.